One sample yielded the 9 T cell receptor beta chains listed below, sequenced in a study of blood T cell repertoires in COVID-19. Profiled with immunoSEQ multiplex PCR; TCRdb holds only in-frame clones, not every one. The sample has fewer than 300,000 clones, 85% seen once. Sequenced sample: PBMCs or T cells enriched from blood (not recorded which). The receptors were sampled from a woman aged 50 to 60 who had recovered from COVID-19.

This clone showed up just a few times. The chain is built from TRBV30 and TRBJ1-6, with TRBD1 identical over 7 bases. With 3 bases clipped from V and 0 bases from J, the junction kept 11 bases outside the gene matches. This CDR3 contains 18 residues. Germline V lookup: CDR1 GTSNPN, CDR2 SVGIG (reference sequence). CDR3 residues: CAWSRGGPGGSYNSPLHF. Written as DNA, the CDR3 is TGTGCCTGGAGCCGAGGGGGCCCCGGTGGCTCCTATAATTCACCCCTCCACTTT.

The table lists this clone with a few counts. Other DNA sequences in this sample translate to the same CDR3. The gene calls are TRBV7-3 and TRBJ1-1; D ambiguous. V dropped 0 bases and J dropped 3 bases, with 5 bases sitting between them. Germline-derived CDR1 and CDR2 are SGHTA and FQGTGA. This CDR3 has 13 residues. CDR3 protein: CASSLTGDTEAFF. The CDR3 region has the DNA TGTGCCAGCAGCTTAACCGGGGACACTGAAGCTTTCTTT.

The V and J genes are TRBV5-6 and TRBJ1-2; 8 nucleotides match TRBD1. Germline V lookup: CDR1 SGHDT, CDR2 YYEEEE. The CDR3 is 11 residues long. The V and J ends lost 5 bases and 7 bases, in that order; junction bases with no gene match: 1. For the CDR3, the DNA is TGTGCCAGCAGGGACAGGGTTGGCTACACCTTC. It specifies CASRDRVGYTF.

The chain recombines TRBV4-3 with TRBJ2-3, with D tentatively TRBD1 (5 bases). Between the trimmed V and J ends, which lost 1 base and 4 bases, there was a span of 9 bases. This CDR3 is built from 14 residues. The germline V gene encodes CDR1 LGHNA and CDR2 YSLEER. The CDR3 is CASSQGGGPDTQYF. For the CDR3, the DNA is TGCGCCAGCAGCCAAGGGGGCGGCCCAGATACGCAGTATTTT.

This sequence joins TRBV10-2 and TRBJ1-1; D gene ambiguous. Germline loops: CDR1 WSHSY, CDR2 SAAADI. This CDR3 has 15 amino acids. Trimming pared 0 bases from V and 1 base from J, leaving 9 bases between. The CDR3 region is CASSESRLGNTEAFF. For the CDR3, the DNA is TGCGCCAGCAGTGAGTCGAGGTTGGGGAACACTGAAGCTTTCTTT.

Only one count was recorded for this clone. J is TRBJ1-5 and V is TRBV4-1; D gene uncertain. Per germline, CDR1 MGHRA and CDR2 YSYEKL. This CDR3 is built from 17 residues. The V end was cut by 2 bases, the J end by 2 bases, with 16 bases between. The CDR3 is CASSQSGAFRGNQPQHF. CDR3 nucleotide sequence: TGCGCCAGCAGCCAATCGGGAGCCTTTAGGGGCAATCAGCCCCAGCATTTT.

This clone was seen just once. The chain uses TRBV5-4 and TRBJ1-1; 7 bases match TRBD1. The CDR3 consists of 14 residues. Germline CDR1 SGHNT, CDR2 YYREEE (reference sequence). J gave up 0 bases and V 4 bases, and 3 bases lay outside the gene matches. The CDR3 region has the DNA TGTGCCAGCAGCGTGGGACAGATGAACACTGAAGCTTTCTTT. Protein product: CASSVGQMNTEAFF.

CDR3 region: CATSSSGRPYNEQFF. The DNA for the CDR3 is TGTGCCACCAGCTCTAGCGGGAGGCCCTACAATGAGCAGTTCTTC. The J gene is TRBJ2-1, the V gene TRBV15; TRBD2 matches 11 bases. Germline V CDR1 and CDR2: LNHNV, YYDKDF (reference sequence). The junction had 2 bases not matched to a gene; V was cut back by 5 bases and J by 2 bases. The CDR3 is 15 residues long.

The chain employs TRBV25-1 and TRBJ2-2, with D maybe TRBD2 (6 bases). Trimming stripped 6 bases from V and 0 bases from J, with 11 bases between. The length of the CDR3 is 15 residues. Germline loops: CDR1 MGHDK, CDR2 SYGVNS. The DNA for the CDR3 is TGTGCCAGCAGGGGAGGCGAGACGAACACCGGGGAGCTGTTTTTT. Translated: CASRGGETNTGELFF.